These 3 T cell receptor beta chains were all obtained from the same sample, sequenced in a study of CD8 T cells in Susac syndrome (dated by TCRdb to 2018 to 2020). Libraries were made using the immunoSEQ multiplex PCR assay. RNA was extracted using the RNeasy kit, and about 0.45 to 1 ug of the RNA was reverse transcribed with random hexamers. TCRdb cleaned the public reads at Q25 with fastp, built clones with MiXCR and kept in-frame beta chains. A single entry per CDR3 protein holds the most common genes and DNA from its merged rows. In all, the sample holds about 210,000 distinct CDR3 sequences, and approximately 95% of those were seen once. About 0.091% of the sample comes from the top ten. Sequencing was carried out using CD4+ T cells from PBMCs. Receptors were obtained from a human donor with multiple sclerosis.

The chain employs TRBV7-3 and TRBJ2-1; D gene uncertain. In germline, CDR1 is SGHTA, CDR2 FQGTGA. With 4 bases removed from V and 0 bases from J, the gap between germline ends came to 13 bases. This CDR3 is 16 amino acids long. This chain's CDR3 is CASSSRVESSYNEQFF. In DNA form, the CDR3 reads TGTGCCAGCAGCTCTCGGGTCGAAAGCTCCTACAATGAGCAGTTCTTC.

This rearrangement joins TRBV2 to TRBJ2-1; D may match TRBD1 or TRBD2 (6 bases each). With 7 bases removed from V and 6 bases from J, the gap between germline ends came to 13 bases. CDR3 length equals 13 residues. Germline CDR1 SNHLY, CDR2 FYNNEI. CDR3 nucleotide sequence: TGTGCCAGCAACAGGGAGGTCAGCAATGAGCAGTTCTTC. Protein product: CASNREVSNEQFF.

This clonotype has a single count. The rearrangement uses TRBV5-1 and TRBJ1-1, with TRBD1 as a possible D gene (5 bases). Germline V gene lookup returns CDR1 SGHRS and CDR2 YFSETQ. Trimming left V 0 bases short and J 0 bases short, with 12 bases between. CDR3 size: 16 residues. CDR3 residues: CASSLAFGGMNTEAFF. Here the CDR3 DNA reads TGCGCCAGCAGCTTGGCCTTCGGGGGAATGAACACTGAAGCTTTCTTT. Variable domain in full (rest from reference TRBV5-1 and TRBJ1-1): KAGVTQTPRYLIKTRGQQVTLSCSPISGHRSVSWYQQTPGQGLQFLFEYFSETQRNKGNFPGRFSGRQFSNSRSEMNVSTLELGDSALYLCASSLAFGGMNTEAFFGQGTRLTVV.